This T cell receptor (beta chain) is drawn from a study of blood T cell repertoires in COVID-19. V lost 3 bases, J lost 3 bases, and 12 bases stayed unmatched. The CDR3 is made up of 18 amino acids. Germline V gives CDR1 KGHSH, CDR2 LQKENI. This clone was seen at least ten times. Libraries were prepared by immunoSEQ multiplex PCR; TCRdb keeps only in-frame clonotypes and omits some of them. The sample carries fewer than 200,000 clones, 60% to 85% recorded once. This TCR was recovered from a woman between 45 and 60 years old with active or convalescent COVID-19. The sequenced material came from peripheral blood. J is TRBJ2-4 and V is TRBV18, with 9 bases aligning to TRBD1. The CDR3: CASSPDRGGEVDKNIQYF. The CDR3 region has the DNA TGTGCCAGCTCACCGGACAGGGGTGGAGAAGTTGACAAAAACATTCAGTACTTC.